Following are 14 T cell receptor beta chains from one sample sequenced in a study of OX40 agonist ivuxolimab in advanced cancers. Method: immunoSEQ multiplex PCR; TCRdb's copy keeps in-frame clones and lacks some. Of tens of thousands of clones listed, around 93% are singletons. Sequencing used CD4+ or CD8+ T cells sorted from blood, obtained in a trial of the OX40 agonist ivuxolimab. Receptors originate from an adult with an advanced solid tumor such as melanoma, head and neck, liver or kidney cancer.

The rearrangement joins TRBV28 to TRBJ2-3; 11 bases map to TRBD1. The V segment lost 5 bases and the J segment 3 bases; nucleotides outside the gene matches: 13. Per germline, CDR1 MDHEN and CDR2 SYDVKM. The CDR3 is 18 residues long. The CDR3: CASSPPRLGTGGTDTQYF. The CDR3 DNA sequence: TGTGCCAGCAGTCCCCCCCGACTAGGGACAGGGGGAACAGATACGCAGTATTTT.

For the CDR3, the DNA is TGTGCCAGCAGGGGCGCCTTACAGTATCCGCAGTATTTT. Translated: CASRGALQYPQYF. V is TRBV2 and J is TRBJ2-3; D not resolved. V lost 6 bases and J 10 bases, leaving 17 bases between the germline ends. CDR3 length: 13 amino acids. Germline V gene lookup returns CDR1 SNHLY and CDR2 FYNNEI. Filled out from reference TRBV2 and TRBJ2-3, the complete variable domain reads EPEVTQTPSHQVTQMGQEVILRCVPISNHLYFYWYRQILGQKVEFLVSFYNNEISEKSEIFDDQFSVERPDGSNFTLKIRSTKLEDSAMYFCASRGALQYPQYFGPGTRLTVL.

The chain has TRBV7-8 and TRBJ2-1; TRBD2 matches at 9 bases. The CDR3 has 17 residues. CDR1 and CDR2 from the germline V gene are SGHVS and FQNEAQ. V lost 2 bases to trimming and J lost 4 bases; unmatched junction nucleotides: 9. The DNA for the CDR3 is TGTGCCAGCAGCTTACCGTCCGGGACTAGCTTTTACAATGAGCAGTTCTTC. Protein sequence: CASSLPSGTSFYNEQFF.

The CDR3: CATSPKSGVYGYGYTF. The CDR3 DNA sequence: TGTGCCACCAGCCCAAAGTCGGGCGTTTACGGCTATGGCTACACCTTC. V and J are TRBV15 and TRBJ1-2; D gene uncertain. V lost 5 bases, J lost 4 bases, and 20 bases lay in between. The CDR3 sequence is 16 residues long. CDR1 and CDR2 (germline): LNHNV, YYDKDF (reference sequence).

The chain recombines TRBV28 with TRBJ1-1; D possibly corresponds to TRBD1 (6 bases). The germline gives CDR1 MDHEN, CDR2 SYDVKM. V shed 10 bases and J shed 11 bases, with 23 bases lying between them. This CDR3 contains 13 residues. CDR3 in DNA: TGTGCCATCACCTTACGGGGGGGCATAGAGGCTTTCTTT. This encodes CAITLRGGIEAFF.

This rearrangement joins TRBV11-1 to TRBJ2-3, with a weak D call TRBD2 (6 bases). CDR3 length: 16 amino acids. The germline gives CDR1 SGHAT, CDR2 FQDESV (reference sequence). Deletions cut 1 base from V and 0 bases from J, with 11 bases between. The CDR3 region has the DNA TGTGCCAGCAGCTTAGGAGTAGCGGTAAGCACAGATACGCAGTATTTT. Its protein is CASSLGVAVSTDTQYF.

This chain joins TRBV9 and TRBJ2-7; 9 bases are a match to TRBD1. V lost 4 bases, J lost 7 bases, and 6 bases stayed unmatched. The CDR3 runs to 13 residues. Germline-derived CDR1 and CDR2 are SGDLS and YYNGEE. The CDR3 region has the DNA TGTGCCAGCAGCCTGCGGACAGGGGAAGAGCAGTACTTC. Amino acids: CASSLRTGEEQYF.

The chain joins TRBV7-3 to TRBJ2-1, with 12 bases fitting TRBD2. The CDR3 covers 15 residues. Germline trimming cut 6 bases from V and 4 bases from J; bases unmatched to any gene: 4. Germline CDR1 SGHTA, CDR2 FQGTGA. The CDR3 loop is CASRTSGSSYNEQFF. The CDR3 DNA sequence: TGTGCCAGCAGGACTAGCGGGAGTTCATACAATGAGCAGTTCTTC.

CDR3 nucleotide sequence: TGTGCCAGCAGCGTAGACCCAGTAGGTTCCTCCTACGAGCAGTACTTC. This sequence encodes CASSVDPVGSSYEQYF. The chain employs TRBV9 and TRBJ2-7, with D unclear. V dropped 0 bases and J dropped 0 bases, with 13 bases sitting between them. The CDR3 runs to 16 residues. The germline CDR1 and CDR2 sequences are SGDLS and YYNGEE.

The rearrangement links TRBV4-1 to TRBJ1-2; the D is unclear. The V and J ends lost 0 bases and 4 bases respectively, with 9 bases between them. This CDR3 is 14 amino acids long. Germline loops: CDR1 MGHRA, CDR2 YSYEKL. CDR3: CASSQEQNTYGYTF. The CDR3 coding sequence is TGCGCCAGCAGCCAAGAACAGAATACCTATGGCTACACCTTC.

This chain connects TRBV6-5 to TRBJ2-2; D not certain. CDR1 MNHEY and CDR2 SVGAGI come from the germline V gene. CDR3 length: 15 residues. V lost 0 bases and J lost 3, with 8 bases in between. The CDR3 protein is CASSYSASYTGELFF. As DNA, the CDR3 is TGTGCCAGCAGTTACTCGGCTAGTTACACCGGGGAGCTGTTTTTT.

The rearrangement joins TRBV2 to TRBJ1-2; the D gene is possibly TRBD1 (5 bases). Germline lookup yields CDR1 SNHLY and CDR2 FYNNEI. V was trimmed by 3 bases and J by 5 bases, leaving 13 bases between them. CDR3 size: 14 residues. The CDR3: CASSDPGDGYGYTF. As DNA, the CDR3 is TGTGCCAGCAGTGACCCTGGGGACGGGTATGGCTACACCTTC.

CDR3: CASSNPPGNEQFF. The DNA of the CDR3 is TGTGCCAGCAGCAACCCACCGGGGAATGAGCAGTTCTTC. V gene TRBV6-5 combines with J gene TRBJ2-1; the D gene is possibly TRBD2 (5 bases). Germline V lookup: CDR1 MNHEY, CDR2 SVGAGI. The V gene lost 6 bases and the J gene lost 7 bases, with 13 bases spanning the gap. This CDR3 is 13 amino acids long.

The V gene is TRBV6-5, the J gene TRBJ2-3; TRBD2 matches 8 bases. The CDR3 is 15 amino acids. The ends lost 6 bases at V and 5 bases at J; junction bases unmatched: 10. Germline CDR1 MNHEY, CDR2 SVGAGI. The CDR3 DNA sequence: TGTGCCAGCAGCCTGGGAGCGGGAGATGGAGATACGCAGTATTTT. It encodes CASSLGAGDGDTQYF.